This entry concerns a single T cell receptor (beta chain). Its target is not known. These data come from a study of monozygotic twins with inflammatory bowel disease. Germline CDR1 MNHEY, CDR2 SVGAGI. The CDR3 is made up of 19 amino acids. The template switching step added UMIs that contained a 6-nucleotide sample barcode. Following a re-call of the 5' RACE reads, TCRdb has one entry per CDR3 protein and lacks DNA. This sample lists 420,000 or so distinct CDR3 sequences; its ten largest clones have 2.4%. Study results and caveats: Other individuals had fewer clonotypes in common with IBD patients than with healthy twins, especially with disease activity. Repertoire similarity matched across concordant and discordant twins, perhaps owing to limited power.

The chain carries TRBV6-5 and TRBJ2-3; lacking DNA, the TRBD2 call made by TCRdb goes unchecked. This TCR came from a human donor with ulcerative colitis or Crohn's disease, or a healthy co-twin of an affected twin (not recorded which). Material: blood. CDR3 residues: CASSYTLNLAGGPRDTQYF.